These T cell receptor beta chains were read from a single sample in a study of T cell repertoires in cytomegalovirus infection. Their antigen targets remain unknown. TCRdb recomputed calls from the reads with MiXCR, one row per CDR3 protein. The data contain 750,000 to 950,000 distinct CDR3 sequences, 25% to 30% of them singletons. The sequencing here drew on cultured CD8+ T cells from PBMCs, taken from culture after CMV antigen stimulation. These receptors were collected from a human donor in good health (CMV status not recorded). Some clones in this sample may be carry-over from other donors' samples. Both conserved end residues are part of each CDR3. A D gene is named only where the DNA matches it firmly. Some rows have no size entry. The others give once, few or many, or a class for an expanded clone.

v_call	clone_size	d_call	j_call	cdr3_aa	cdr3_nt
TRBV6-6	few	NA	TRBJ2-3	CASGELLRYPSDTQYF	TGTGCCAGCGGTGAGTTGCTCCGGTATCCGTCAGATACGCAGTATTTT
TRBV7-2	many	NA	TRBJ1-2	CASSSLGGANYGYTF	TGTGCCAGCAGCTCCCTCGGGGGCGCGAACTATGGCTACACCTTC
TRBV5-6	few	NA	TRBJ1-1	CASSPGLGLAEAFF	TGTGCCAGCAGTCCCGGGCTGGGATTGGCTGAAGCTTTCTTT
TRBV12-3/TRBV12-4	few	NA	TRBJ1-6	CASTPGGLNSPLHF	TGTGCCAGCACCCCTGGGGGCCTTAATTCACCCCTCCACTTT
TRBV20-1	NA	TRBD2	TRBJ2-1	CSARGTRGFNEQFF	TGCAGTGCTAGAGGGACTAGAGGGTTCAATGAGCAGTTCTTC
TRBV6-6	many	NA	TRBJ2-3	CASSYSIRTDTQYF	TGTGCCAGCAGTTACTCGATCCGCACAGATACGCAGTATTTT
TRBV7-8	many	TRBD1	TRBJ1-5	CASSSSGQGKQPQHF	TGTGCCAGCAGCTCAAGCGGACAGGGGAAACAGCCCCAGCATTTT
TRBV7-9	NA	NA	TRBJ1-1	CASSLRGATSAGTEAFF	TGTGCCAGCAGCTTACGGGGGGCTACCTCGGCCGGCACTGAAGCTTTCTTT
TRBV7-6	NA	NA	TRBJ2-5	CASKGGRGETQYF	TGTGCCAGCAAAGGGGGACGGGGAGAGACCCAGTACTTC
TRBV27	NA	NA	TRBJ1-2	CASSLGGAGWNGYTF	TGTGCCAGCAGTTTAGGGGGGGCAGGGTGGAATGGCTACACCTTC
TRBV15	few	TRBD2	TRBJ2-5	CATSREGSGGAHETQYF	TGTGCCACCAGCAGAGAGGGAAGCGGGGGGGCCCATGAGACCCAGTACTTC
TRBV6-6	NA	TRBD1	TRBJ1-5	CASSYSRRQGAFNQPQHF	TGTGCCAGCAGTTACAGTCGGAGACAGGGGGCCTTCAATCAGCCCCAGCATTTT
TRBV7-6	many	TRBD2	TRBJ2-4	CASSPTSGGGAKNIQYF	TGTGCCAGCAGCCCAACCAGCGGGGGGGGTGCCAAAAACATTCAGTACTTC
TRBV19	NA	NA	TRBJ1-2	CASSIGGDGYGYTF	TGTGCCAGTAGTATAGGGGGGGACGGCTATGGCTACACCTTC
TRBV28	NA	NA	TRBJ2-5	CASRTIQGNQETQYF	TGTGCCAGCAGAACCATACAGGGAAACCAAGAGACCCAGTACTTC
TRBV7-8	NA	TRBD1	TRBJ2-1	CASSLRLRDRDNEQFF	TGTGCCAGCAGCCTAAGGCTCCGGGACAGGGACAATGAGCAGTTCTTC
TRBV27	few	TRBD1	TRBJ1-2	CASRGTGGQPNYGYTF	TGTGCCAGCAGGGGGACAGGGGGCCAACCTAACTATGGCTACACCTTC
TRBV6-2/TRBV6-3	NA	NA	TRBJ1-5	CASSSGFGNQPQHF	TGTGCCAGCAGTTCAGGGTTCGGCAATCAGCCCCAGCATTTT
TRBV19	NA	NA	TRBJ1-1	CASSENRDPEAFF	TGTGCCAGTAGTGAAAACAGGGATCCTGAAGCTTTCTTT
TRBV5-5	NA	NA	TRBJ2-2	CASSLSSTQNTGELFF	TGTGCCAGCAGCTTGTCCAGTACGCAGAACACCGGGGAGCTGTTTTTT
TRBV7-9	few	NA	TRBJ2-3	CASSSRISPDTKDTDTQYF	TGTGCCAGCAGCTCGCGAATAAGCCCTGACACAAAAGACACAGATACGCAGTATTTT
TRBV12-3/TRBV12-4	NA	NA	TRBJ1-5	CASRSDSSNQPQHF	TGTGCCAGCAGGTCTGACAGTAGCAATCAGCCCCAGCATTTT
TRBV6-4	NA	TRBD2	TRBJ2-6	CASSGSLTSGDSGANVLTF	TGTGCCAGCAGTGGCTCCCTTACTAGCGGGGACTCTGGGGCCAACGTCCTGACTTTC
TRBV4-1	few	NA	TRBJ2-1	CASSLSPANEQFF	TGCGCCAGCAGCCTTAGTCCGGCCAATGAGCAGTTCTTC
TRBV2	few	TRBD1	TRBJ2-3	CASSEVDRGSTDTQYF	TGTGCCAGCAGTGAAGTTGACAGGGGGAGCACAGATACGCAGTATTTT
TRBV19	few	TRBD1	TRBJ1-4	CATTGGDEKLFF	TGTGCCACCACAGGGGGCGATGAAAAACTGTTTTTT
TRBV4-1	NA	NA	TRBJ2-3	CASSQEPGVVTQYF	TGCGCCAGCAGCCAAGAACCCGGGGTGGTTACGCAGTATTTT
TRBV20-1	NA	TRBD1	TRBJ1-2	CSARGQDTYGYTF	TGCAGTGCTCGAGGACAGGACACCTATGGCTACACCTTC
TRBV13	NA	NA	TRBJ1-1	CASSLLTTEAFF	TGTGCCAGCAGCCTCCTGACCACTGAAGCTTTCTTT
TRBV7-9	few	NA	TRBJ2-4	CASSLGPRADYEDIQYF	TGTGCCAGCAGCTTAGGTCCCAGGGCGGATTACGAAGACATTCAGTACTTC
TRBV12-3/TRBV12-4	NA	NA	TRBJ1-6	CASSFATAPFFSSYNSPLHF	TGTGCCAGCAGTTTCGCTACAGCGCCCTTCTTTAGCTCCTATAATTCACCCCTCCACTTT
TRBV27	NA	NA	TRBJ2-7	CASSLRQHYEQYF	TGTGCCAGCAGTTTAAGGCAGCACTACGAGCAGTACTTC
TRBV7-8	NA	NA	TRBJ1-1	CASSWEAYTEAFF	TGTGCCTCGTCATGGGAGGCGTACACTGAAGCTTTCTTT
TRBV27	many	NA	TRBJ1-1	CASSLSRFLTEAFF	TGTGCCAGCAGTTTATCCAGGTTCCTCACTGAAGCTTTCTTT
TRBV4-3	NA	TRBD1	TRBJ2-3	CASSQAYRGSDTQYF	TGCGCCAGCAGCCAAGCCTACAGGGGATCAGATACGCAGTATTTT
TRBV19	few	NA	TRBJ2-2	CASSWTGALTGELFF	TGTGCCAGTAGTTGGACGGGGGCCCTCACCGGGGAGCTGTTTTTT
TRBV4-2	few	NA	TRBJ2-7	CASSPAGEFHEQYF	TGTGCCAGCAGCCCAGCAGGGGAATTCCACGAGCAGTACTTC
TRBV6-4	NA	NA	TRBJ2-7	CAKTSEQYF	TGTGCCAAAACAAGCGAGCAGTACTTC
TRBV19	NA	NA	TRBJ2-7	CASSIGDVAYEQYF	TGTGCCAGTAGTATAGGAGACGTAGCCTACGAGCAGTACTTC
TRBV7-9	few	TRBD1	TRBJ1-1	CASSLIASPGTVNTEAFF	TGTGCCAGCAGCTTAATAGCTTCCCCCGGGACAGTGAACACTGAAGCTTTCTTT